This T cell receptor beta chain comes out of a study of T cells after posttransplantation cyclophosphamide. This clone was counted between two and nine times. TCRdb keeps only in-frame clones here, not all; method: immunoSEQ multiplex PCR. The sample contains roughly 25,000 clones, around 88% of which appear only once. Germline-derived CDR1 and CDR2 are MNHNY and SVGAGI (reference sequence). V was clipped by 7 bases and J by 1 base, with 13 bases between them. CDR3 length: 14 residues. J is TRBJ1-1 and V is TRBV6-6, with TRBD1 as a possible D gene (6 bases). The specimen was PBMCs. The source of this sequence is a woman aged 55 to 70 with a blood cancer, CMV-positive, and with a related stem cell donor. CDR3 nucleotides: TGTGCCAGCAACACCGGGACACCGAACACTGAAGCTTTCTTT. It encodes CASNTGTPNTEAFF.